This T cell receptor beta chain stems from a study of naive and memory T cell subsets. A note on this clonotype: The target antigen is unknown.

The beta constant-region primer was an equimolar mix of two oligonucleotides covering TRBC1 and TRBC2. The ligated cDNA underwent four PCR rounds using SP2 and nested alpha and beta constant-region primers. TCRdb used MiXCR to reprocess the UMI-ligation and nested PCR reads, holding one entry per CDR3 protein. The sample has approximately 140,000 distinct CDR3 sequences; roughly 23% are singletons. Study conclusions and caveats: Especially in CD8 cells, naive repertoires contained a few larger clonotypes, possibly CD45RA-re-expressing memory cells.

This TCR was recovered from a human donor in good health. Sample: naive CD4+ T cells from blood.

The CDR3 sequence is CASSLGKLTDTQYF. CDR3 nucleotide sequence: TGCGCCAGCAGCTTGGGGAAACTAACAGATACGCAGTATTTT. This chain joins TRBV5-1 and TRBJ2-3, with D unclear. The germline V gene has CDR1 SGHRS and CDR2 YFSETQ. The length of the CDR3 is 14 residues. With 0 bases removed from V and 3 bases from J, the gap between germline ends came to 8 bases.